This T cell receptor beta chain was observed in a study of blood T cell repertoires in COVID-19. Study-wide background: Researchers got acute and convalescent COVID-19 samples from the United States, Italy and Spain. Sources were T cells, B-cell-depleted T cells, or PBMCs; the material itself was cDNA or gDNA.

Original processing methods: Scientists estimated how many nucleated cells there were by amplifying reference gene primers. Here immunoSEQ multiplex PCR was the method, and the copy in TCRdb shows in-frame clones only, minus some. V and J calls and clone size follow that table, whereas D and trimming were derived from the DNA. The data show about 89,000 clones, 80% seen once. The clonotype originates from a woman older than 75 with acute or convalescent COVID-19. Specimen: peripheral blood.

CDR3 residues: CASSERTNYGYTF. CDR3 bases: TGTGCCAGCAGTGAGCGCACTAACTATGGCTACACCTTC. The chain recombines TRBV2 with TRBJ1-2; D not resolved. The germline V gene encodes CDR1 SNHLY and CDR2 FYNNEI. The CDR3 consists of 13 residues. Between the trimmed V and J ends, which lost 3 bases and 0 bases, there was a span of 5 bases.